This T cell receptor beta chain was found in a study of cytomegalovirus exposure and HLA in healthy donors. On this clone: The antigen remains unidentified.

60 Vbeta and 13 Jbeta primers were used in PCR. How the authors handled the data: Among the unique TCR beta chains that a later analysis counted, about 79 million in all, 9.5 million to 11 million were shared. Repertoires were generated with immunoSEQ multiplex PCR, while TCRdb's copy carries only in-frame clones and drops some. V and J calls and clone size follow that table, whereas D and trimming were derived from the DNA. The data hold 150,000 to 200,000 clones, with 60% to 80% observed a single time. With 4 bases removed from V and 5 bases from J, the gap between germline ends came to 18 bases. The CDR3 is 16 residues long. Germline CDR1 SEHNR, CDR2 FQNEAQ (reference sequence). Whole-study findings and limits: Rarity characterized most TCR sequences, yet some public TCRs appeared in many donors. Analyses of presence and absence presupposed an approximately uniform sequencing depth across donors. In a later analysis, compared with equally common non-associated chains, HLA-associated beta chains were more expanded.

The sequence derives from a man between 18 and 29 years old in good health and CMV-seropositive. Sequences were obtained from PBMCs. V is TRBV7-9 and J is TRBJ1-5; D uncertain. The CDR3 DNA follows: TGTGCCAGCAGCTCTCAGGAGGGCCCCAGCGATCAGCCCCAGCATTTT. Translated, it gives CASSSQEGPSDQPQHF.